This is a list of T cell receptor beta chains from one sample in a study of blood T cell repertoires in COVID-19. Libraries were prepared by immunoSEQ multiplex PCR; TCRdb keeps only in-frame clonotypes and omits some of them. The sample lists 150,000 to 200,000 clones, around 84% seen once, with approximately 1.1% in the top ten. Sequenced: peripheral blood. These receptors originate from a man aged 40-49 years with acute or convalescent COVID-19. Each CDR3 is given with its conserved first and last residue. The D gene is left open where the match is weak. The size of a clone is reported for some rows only, either as once, few or many, or as a class for expanded clones.

>-|TRBJ1-2|TRBV9|-
CASSIQINYGYTF
TGTGCCAGCAGCATACAGATTAACTATGGCTACACCTTC
>-|TRBJ2-1|TRBV4-1|TRBD1
CASRVPDRVDNEQFF
TGCGCCAGCAGGGTCCCGGACAGGGTAGACAATGAGCAGTTCTTC
>-|TRBJ1-1|TRBV6-5|-
CASRTHDRNTEAFF
TGTGCCAGCAGAACCCACGACAGGAACACTGAAGCTTTCTTT
>-|TRBJ1-5|TRBV6-2/TRBV6-3|-
CASSPSNQPQHF
TGTGCCAGCAGTCCGAGCAATCAGCCCCAGCATTTT
>-|TRBJ1-1|TRBV5-6|-
CASSLAKNTEAFF
TGTGCCAGCAGCTTGGCCAAAAACACTGAAGCTTTCTTT
>-|TRBJ1-5|TRBV6-6|-
CASSYSGAEPNQPQHF
TGTGCCAGCAGTTACTCGGGGGCAGAACCCAATCAGCCCCAGCATTTT
>-|TRBJ1-2|TRBV4-2|-
CASSQDPTSYGYTF
TGTGCCAGCAGCCAAGATCCCACTTCCTATGGCTACACCTTC
>few|TRBJ2-5|TRBV5-6|TRBD2
CASSYKRGGLETQYF
TGTGCCAGCAGCTATAAGCGGGGGGGCCTGGAGACCCAGTACTTC
>-|TRBJ2-5|TRBV7-3|TRBD2
CASSLTGTSGQETQYF
TGTGCCAGCAGCTTAACGGGGACTAGCGGCCAAGAGACCCAGTACTTC
>-|TRBJ2-7|TRBV5-1|-
CASHSGAKEQYF
TGCGCCAGCCATTCAGGGGCAAAGGAGCAGTACTTC
>-|TRBJ2-7|TRBV12-3/TRBV12-4|-
CASSPSGYEQYF
TGTGCCAGCAGTCCCTCGGGCTACGAGCAGTACTTC
>-|TRBJ1-2|TRBV6-5|TRBD1
CASSRQGNGYTF
TGTGCCAGCAGTCGACAGGGGAATGGCTACACCTTC
>-|TRBJ2-3|TRBV19|TRBD1
CASSMGFPTGAADTQYF
TGTGCCAGTAGTATGGGATTTCCGACAGGGGCCGCAGATACGCAGTATTTT
>-|TRBJ1-2|TRBV5-5|-
CASSLATGNTGYTF
TGTGCCAGCAGCTTGGCTACAGGCAATACGGGCTACACCTTC
>-|TRBJ1-1|TRBV5-1|-
CASSLRNGGNTEAFF
TGCGCCAGCAGCTTGCGTAACGGGGGTAACACTGAAGCTTTCTTT
>-|TRBJ2-6|TRBV4-1|TRBD2
CASSQGLAGGISGANVLTF
TGCGCCAGCAGCCAAGGACTAGCGGGGGGAATCTCTGGGGCCAACGTCCTGACTTTC
>-|TRBJ1-5|TRBV6-6|-
CASSYSSGGGNQPQHF
TGTGCCAGCAGTTACTCGTCGGGGGGAGGAAATCAGCCCCAGCATTTT
>-|TRBJ2-5|TRBV18|-
CASSSFMDNQETQYF
TGTGCCAGCTCATCCTTCATGGACAACCAAGAGACCCAGTACTTC